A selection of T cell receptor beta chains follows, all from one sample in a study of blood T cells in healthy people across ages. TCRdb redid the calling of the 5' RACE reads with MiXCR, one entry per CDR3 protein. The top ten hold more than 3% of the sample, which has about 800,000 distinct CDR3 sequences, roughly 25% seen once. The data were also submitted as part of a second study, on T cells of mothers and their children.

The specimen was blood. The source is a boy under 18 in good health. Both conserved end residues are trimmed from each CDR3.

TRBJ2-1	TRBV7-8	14	ASSLVSGLGRNEQF
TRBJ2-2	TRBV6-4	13	ASSPTGGGTGELF
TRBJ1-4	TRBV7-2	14	ASSLGGGRTNEKLF
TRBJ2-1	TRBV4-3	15	ASSQDGLASGYNEQF
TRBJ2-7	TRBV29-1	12	NVELWGSPYEQY
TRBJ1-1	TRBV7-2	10	ASRLSLRGLF
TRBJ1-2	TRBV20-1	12	SARAGAGGYGYT
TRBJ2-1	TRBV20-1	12	SAKRELIRNEQF
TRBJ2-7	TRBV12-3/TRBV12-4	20	ASKRVDSLPLAGGPSIYEQY
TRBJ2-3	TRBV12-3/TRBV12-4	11	ASSLKGADAQY
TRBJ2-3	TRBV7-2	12	ASSVAPTSDTQY
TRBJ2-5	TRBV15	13	ATSTGPGTKETQY
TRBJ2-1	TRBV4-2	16	ASSQDMLGTSMSNEQF
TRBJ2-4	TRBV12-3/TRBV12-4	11	ASRDTTSTYQY
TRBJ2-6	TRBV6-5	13	ASSLVRAGANVLT
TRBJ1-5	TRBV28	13	ASRQGAFGSQPQH
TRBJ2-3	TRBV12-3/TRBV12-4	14	ASSLTSGSGTDTQY
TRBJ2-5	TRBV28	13	ASSEGTGGVETQY
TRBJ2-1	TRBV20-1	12	SAKAGGSYNEQF
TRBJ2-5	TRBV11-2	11	ASSLDSGRTQY
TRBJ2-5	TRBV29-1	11	SVVFGLMETQY
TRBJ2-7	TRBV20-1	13	SARGRIAGSYEQY
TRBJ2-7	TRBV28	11	ASKVWGGIEQY
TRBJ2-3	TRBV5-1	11	ASGDGGTDTQY
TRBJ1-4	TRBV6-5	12	ASSPGGYGEKLF
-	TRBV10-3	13	AIRRGGRSSYEQY
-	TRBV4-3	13	ASSQGLGENNEQF
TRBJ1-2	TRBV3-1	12	ASGSQGRVYGYT
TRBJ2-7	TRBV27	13	ASSLAGGTGYEQY
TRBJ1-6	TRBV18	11	ASSTGRNSPLH
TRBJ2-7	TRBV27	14	ASSLRGWRLPYEQY
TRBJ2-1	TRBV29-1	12	SVTSGRAYNEQF
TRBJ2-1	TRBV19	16	ASSNQRGTIKFYNEQS
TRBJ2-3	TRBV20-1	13	SASLGSLSTDTQY